This TCR beta chain derives from a study of regulatory T cells in long-lasting Graves disease (dated by TCRdb to the early 2020s). For context, the study as a whole: Patients with newly diagnosed Graves' disease had been on antithyroid drugs for under 3 months. Persistent Graves' disease patients were compared with newly diagnosed Graves' disease patients by peripheral blood TCR sequencing and RNA sequencing. The study was conducted in China and was registered as a clinical trial. A total of 33 samples were covered by TCR sequencing, comprising approximately 13 persistent and around 20 newly diagnosed Graves' disease patients.

General study outcomes and caveats: As a limitation, the authors acknowledged that the small sample size may reduce accuracy. More public clonotypes were shared among persistent patients (roughly 2,700) than among newly diagnosed patients (966). Preferential use of TRBV28, TRBJ1-2 and TRBJ2-5 was observed in persistent disease, whereas TRBV20-1 and TRBJ2-1 were favored in newly diagnosed disease. Only the TCR beta chain was sequenced and analyzed. Lower TCR Shannon entropy and fewer highly expanded clones were observed in persistent Graves' disease patients than in newly diagnosed patients, which suggested clonal expansion. Because the primary lesion, thyroid tissue, could not be accessed, the study looked at peripheral blood alone.

In the germline V gene (reference sequence), CDR1 corresponds to LNHDA and CDR2 to SQIVND. The CDR3 numbers 15 residues from cysteine through phenylalanine. CDR3 DNA only is kept here, 45 bases in frame from base 1. V lost 3 bases and J lost 7 bases; the stretch between them is 16 bases long. Explained via the paper, the time point label denotes: newly diagnosed GD, antithyroid drugs for less than 3 months. RNA was extracted from PBMCs in TRIzol for both TCR sequencing and RNA sequencing. The diagnosis of Graves' disease was made according to American Thyroid Association guidelines. Recruitment of patients was carried out at an endocrinology department in Xi'an, China. Each patient gave approximately 9 milliliters of peripheral blood, collected in an EDTA anticoagulant tube. Ficoll Paque Plus density gradient separation was used to isolate PBMCs, and no further T cell sorting was done. RNA quality was checked with an Agilent 2100 Bioanalyzer and agarose gel, and concentration with a NanoDrop 2000.

About this clonotype itself: The clone's antigen remains unknown. Base quality data are lacking; no much larger clone is found one base away.

Libraries came from multiplex PCR. The instrument given in TCRdb is Illumina HiSeq 4000. iRepertoire HTBI primers and Arm-PCR amplification of CDR3 regions were used to construct TCR beta libraries. Before sequencing, the PCR products went through gel purification. The paper's data handling went like this. A total of around 59 TRBV and 14 TRBJ segments were identified across samples and were used for gene usage analysis of CDR3 amino acid clonotypes. COPE and FqMerger were used to merge filtered high-quality paired reads into contigs. BLAST was used to align contigs to the IMGT TRBV, TRBD and TRBJ reference genes, and CDR3 was defined following IMGT. Any clonotype with a frequency above 0.1% was classified as a highly expanded clone. Shannon entropy served as the measure of repertoire diversity, while the Gini coefficient captured V-J evenness. A clonotype found in more than one individual was treated as public. Clones were called with MiXCR by TCRdb after fastp trimmed the public reads at Q25, and only in-frame beta chains were retained. Records with the same CDR3 protein are collapsed into one entry carrying the most frequent genes and DNA. The V and J calls, along with clone size, are taken from TCRdb and not from the paper's own processing. In this sample the table shows roughly 420,000 distinct CDR3 sequences, roughly 17% of which occur a single time. The ten largest clones add up to less than 30% of the sample.

These sequences were also reported in another study, on T cells in Graves' hyperthyroidism and ophthalmopathy. The second study's authors report: Stable Graves' hyperthyroidism was defined as no progression to ophthalmopathy during 18 months of follow-up. The hyperthyroidism patients were between 18 and 65 years old and newly diagnosed, with a disease duration of less than 2 months. Any patient with an uncontrolled infection, another autoimmune disease, pregnancy or lactation was excluded. Clinical symptoms, serum thyroxine and TRAb, thyroid ultrasound, and orbital computed tomography formed the basis for the diagnoses. The first round of RT-PCR for the TCR CDR3 was performed with the HTBI primer set and the Qiagen OneStep RT-PCR kit. Blood samples also contained most of the expanded thyroid clonotypes (frequency above 0.001), which suggests that blood repertoires may reflect thyroid immune responses. In cross-validation, a model built on a 13 V-J signature told ophthalmopathy apart from stable hyperthyroidism with just under 90% sensitivity and approximately 81% specificity, and in testing the same model reached 80%/75%. In validation, the model predicted progression to ophthalmopathy a median of around 6.5 months before onset, with roughly 71% sensitivity and roughly 77% specificity. To identify distinguishing TCR V-J signatures, a discovery cohort of roughly 100 patients was used, comprising 43 with Graves' ophthalmopathy and about 59 with stable Graves' hyperthyroidism. Whether ophthalmopathy could be predicted prospectively was tested in an independent validation cohort made up of under 20 hyperthyroidism patients plus 17 patients who later progressed to ophthalmopathy. For training and testing, the 80 to 100 patients in the discovery cohort were randomly divided in a 7:3 ratio. In several Graves' hyperthyroidism patients, the study also compared T-cell repertoires from thyroid tissue with T-cell repertoires from blood. After sampling, hyperthyroidism patients received methimazole starting at 30 mg daily, and ophthalmopathy patients received high-dose intravenous methylprednisolone. Libraries were constructed in a second round of multiplex PCR, after which size selection and purification were carried out. Sequencing of the libraries was done on an Illumina HiSeq2000 using paired-end 100 bp reads. Raw data were processed with SOAPnuke, discarding reads with adapters, uncalled bases, mean Phred below 15, or no exact constant-primer or identifier match. COPE v1.2.5 was used to merge the high-quality paired reads, and each unique nucleotide sequence was defined as a clonotype. Clonotypes were aligned to IMGT TRBV, TRBD and TRBJ reference segments using MiTCR v1.1. Analysis was restricted to V-J combinations with a frequency above 0.0001, which covered 99.2% of repertoires. The TCS score was defined as F50 (clonal expansion) divided by E x V (chaos), with BLOSUM62-based TCRdist calculated between CDR3 peptides within each V-J. Welch's t-statistics and random forest reduced around 550 V-J features to 13, which were used in a naive Bayes classifier (R e1071). Sample size was not statistically predetermined, and investigators were not blinded to group allocation. The paper describes TCR Vbeta CDR3 sequencing of around 130 peripheral blood samples, made up of roughly 45 ophthalmopathy patients, around 78 hyperthyroidism patients and some 17 progressor patients.

The chain employs TRBV19 and TRBJ2-1, with TRBD2 tentatively as D gene (7 bases match). The sequenced sample was peripheral blood mononuclear cells (PBMCs), obtained at new diagnosis, from a patient treated with antithyroid drugs. The origin of this receptor is a young woman with Graves disease. Donor details come from another sample of the same person, matched by shared clones. The CDR3 loop reads CASSIPGGRGNEQFF. In nucleotide form, the sequence is TGTGCCAGTAGTATCCCGGGTGGGAGGGGGAATGAGCAGTTCTTC.